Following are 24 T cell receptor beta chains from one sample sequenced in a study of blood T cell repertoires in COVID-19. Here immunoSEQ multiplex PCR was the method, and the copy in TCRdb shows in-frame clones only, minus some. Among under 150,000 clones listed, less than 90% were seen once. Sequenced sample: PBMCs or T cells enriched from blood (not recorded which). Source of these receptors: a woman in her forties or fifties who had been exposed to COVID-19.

In DNA form, the CDR3 reads TGTGCCACACTCCGTGCCGGGGAGCTGTTTTTT. Translation: CATLRAGELFF. The chain recombines TRBV6-1 with TRBJ2-2; D call uncertain. Germline loops: CDR1 MNHNS, CDR2 SASEGT. CDR3 size: 11 residues. V was trimmed by 10 bases and J by 6 bases, leaving 9 bases between them.

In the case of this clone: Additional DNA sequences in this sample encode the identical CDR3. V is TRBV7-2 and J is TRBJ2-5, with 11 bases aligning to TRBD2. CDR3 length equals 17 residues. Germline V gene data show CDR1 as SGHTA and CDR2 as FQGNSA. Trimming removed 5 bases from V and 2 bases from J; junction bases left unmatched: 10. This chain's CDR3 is CASSPQGTSGSQETQYF. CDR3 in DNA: TGTGCCAGCAGCCCCCAAGGGACTAGCGGATCACAAGAGACCCAGTACTTC.

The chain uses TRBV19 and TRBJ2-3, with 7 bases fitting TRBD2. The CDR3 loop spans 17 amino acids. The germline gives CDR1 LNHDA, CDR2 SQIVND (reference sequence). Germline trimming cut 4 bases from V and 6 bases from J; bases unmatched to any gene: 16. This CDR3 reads CASSTTPSSGDWDTQYF. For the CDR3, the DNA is TGTGCCAGTAGTACGACCCCCTCTAGCGGAGACTGGGATACGCAGTATTTT.

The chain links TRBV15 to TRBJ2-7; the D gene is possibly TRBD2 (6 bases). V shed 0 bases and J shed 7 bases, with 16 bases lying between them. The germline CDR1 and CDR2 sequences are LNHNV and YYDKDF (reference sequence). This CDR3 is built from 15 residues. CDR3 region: CATSRERGHLGEQYF. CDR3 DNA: TGTGCCACCAGCAGAGAGCGGGGCCACCTTGGAGAGCAGTACTTC.

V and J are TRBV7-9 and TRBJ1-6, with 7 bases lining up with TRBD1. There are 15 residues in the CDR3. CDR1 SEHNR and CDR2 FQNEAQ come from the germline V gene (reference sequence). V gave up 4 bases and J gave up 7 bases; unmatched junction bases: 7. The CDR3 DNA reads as TGTGCCAGCAGCTCACGACAGGGAGTGAATTCACCCCTCCACTTT. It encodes CASSSRQGVNSPLHF.

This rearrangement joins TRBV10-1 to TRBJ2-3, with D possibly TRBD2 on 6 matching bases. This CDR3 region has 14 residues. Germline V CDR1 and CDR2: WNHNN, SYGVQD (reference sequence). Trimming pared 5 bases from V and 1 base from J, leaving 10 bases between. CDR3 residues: CASSLAYRTDTQYF. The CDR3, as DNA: TGCGCCAGCAGTCTAGCGTACCGCACAGATACGCAGTATTTT.

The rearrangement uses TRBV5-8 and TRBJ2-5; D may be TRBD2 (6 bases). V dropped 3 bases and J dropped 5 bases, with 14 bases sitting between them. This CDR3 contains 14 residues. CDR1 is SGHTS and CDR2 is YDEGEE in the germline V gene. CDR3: CASSYGGGGETQYF. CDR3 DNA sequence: TGTGCCAGCAGCTACGGGGGTGGCGGGGAGACCCAGTACTTC.

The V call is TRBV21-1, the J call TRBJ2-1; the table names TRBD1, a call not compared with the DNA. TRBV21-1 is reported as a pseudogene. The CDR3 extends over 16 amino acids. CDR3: CASSNLSKGQHNEQFF. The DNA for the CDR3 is TGTGCCAGCAGCAACCTATCGAAGGGACAGCACAATGAGCAGTTCTTC.

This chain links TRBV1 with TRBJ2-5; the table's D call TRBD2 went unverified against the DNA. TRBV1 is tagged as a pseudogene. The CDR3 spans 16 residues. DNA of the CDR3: TGCACCAGCAGCCCCCGGGGCGGGGCAGATCAAGAGACCCAGTACTTC. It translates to CTSSPRGGADQETQYF.

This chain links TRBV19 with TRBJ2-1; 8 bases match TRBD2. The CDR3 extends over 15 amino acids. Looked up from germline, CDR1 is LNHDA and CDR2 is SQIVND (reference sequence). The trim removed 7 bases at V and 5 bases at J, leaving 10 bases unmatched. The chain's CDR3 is CASTLTQRGNNEQFF. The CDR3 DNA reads TGTGCCAGTACCCTCACCCAGCGGGGGAACAATGAGCAGTTCTTC.

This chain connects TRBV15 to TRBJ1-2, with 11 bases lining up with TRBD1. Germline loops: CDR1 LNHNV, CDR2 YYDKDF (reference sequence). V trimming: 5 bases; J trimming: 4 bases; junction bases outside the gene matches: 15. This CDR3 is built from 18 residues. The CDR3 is CATSPLARTGGHGYGYTF. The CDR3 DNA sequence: TGTGCCACCAGCCCCCTTGCCCGGACAGGGGGCCACGGCTATGGCTACACCTTC.

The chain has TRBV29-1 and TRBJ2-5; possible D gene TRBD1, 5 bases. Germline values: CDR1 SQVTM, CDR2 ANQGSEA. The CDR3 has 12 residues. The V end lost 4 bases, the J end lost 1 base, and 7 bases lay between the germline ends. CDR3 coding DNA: TGCAGCGTTGGGCAGGGCCAAGAGACCCAGTACTTC. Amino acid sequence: CSVGQGQETQYF.

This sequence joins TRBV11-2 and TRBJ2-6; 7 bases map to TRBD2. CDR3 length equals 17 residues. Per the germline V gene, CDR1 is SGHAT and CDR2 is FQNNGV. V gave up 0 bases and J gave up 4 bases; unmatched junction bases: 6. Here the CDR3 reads CASSLDRGDAGANVLTF. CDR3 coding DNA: TGTGCCAGCAGCTTAGATCGGGGGGACGCAGGGGCCAACGTCCTGACTTTC.

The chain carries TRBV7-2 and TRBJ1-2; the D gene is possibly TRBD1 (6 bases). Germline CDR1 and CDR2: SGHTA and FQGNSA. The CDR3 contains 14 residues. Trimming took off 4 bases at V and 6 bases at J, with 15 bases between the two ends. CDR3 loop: CASSSRGFGDGYTF. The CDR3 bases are TGTGCCAGCAGCTCCAGGGGCTTCGGTGATGGCTACACCTTC. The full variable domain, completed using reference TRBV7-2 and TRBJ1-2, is GAGVSQSPSNKVTEKGKDVELRCDPISGHTALYWYRQSLGQGLEFLIYFQGNSAPDKSGLPSDRFSAERTGGSVSTLTIQRTQQEDSAVYLCASSSRGFGDGYTFGSGTRLTVV.

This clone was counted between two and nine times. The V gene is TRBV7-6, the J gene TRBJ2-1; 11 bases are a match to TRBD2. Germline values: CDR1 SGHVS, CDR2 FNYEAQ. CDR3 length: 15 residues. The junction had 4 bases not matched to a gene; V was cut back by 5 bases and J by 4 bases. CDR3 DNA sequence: TGTGCCAGCAGCAGTACTAGCGGGGGTTACAATGAGCAGTTCTTC. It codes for CASSSTSGGYNEQFF.

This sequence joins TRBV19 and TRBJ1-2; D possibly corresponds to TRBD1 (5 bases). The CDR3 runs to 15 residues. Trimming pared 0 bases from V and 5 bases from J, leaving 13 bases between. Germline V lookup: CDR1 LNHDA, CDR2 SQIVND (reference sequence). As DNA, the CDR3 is TGTGCCAGTAGTATAGAGACCGGGAGGGGATATGGCTACACCTTC. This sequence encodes CASSIETGRGYGYTF.

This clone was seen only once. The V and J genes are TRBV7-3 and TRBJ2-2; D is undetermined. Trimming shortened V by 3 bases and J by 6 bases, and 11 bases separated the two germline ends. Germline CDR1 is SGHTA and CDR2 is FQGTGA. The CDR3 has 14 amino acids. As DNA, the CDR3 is TGTGCCAGCAGCTTCACAGTGACGGCCGGGGAGCTGTTTTTT. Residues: CASSFTVTAGELFF.

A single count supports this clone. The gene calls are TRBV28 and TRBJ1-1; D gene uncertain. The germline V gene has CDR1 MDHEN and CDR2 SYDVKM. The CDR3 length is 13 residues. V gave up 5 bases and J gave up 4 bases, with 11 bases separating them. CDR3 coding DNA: TGTGCCAGCAGTGCCGACATCAGCACTGAAGCTTTCTTT. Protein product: CASSADISTEAFF.

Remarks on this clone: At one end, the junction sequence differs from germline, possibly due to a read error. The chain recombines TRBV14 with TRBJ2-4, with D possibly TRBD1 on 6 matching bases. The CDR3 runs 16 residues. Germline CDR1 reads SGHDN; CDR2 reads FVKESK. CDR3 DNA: TGTGCCAGCAGCCAAGCTTTTTCACCACAGGGCGCGAACCCCCAGTTC. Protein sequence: CASSQAFSPQGANPQF. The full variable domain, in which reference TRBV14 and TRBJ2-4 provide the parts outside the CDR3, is EAGVTQFPSHSVIEKGQTVTLRCDPISGHDNLYWYRRVMGKEIKFLLHFVKESKQDESGMPNNRFLAERTGGTYSTLKVQPAELEDSGVYFCASSQAFSPQGANPQFGAGTRLSVL.

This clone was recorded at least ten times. This CDR3 is CASSFGGAEAFF. The CDR3 DNA reads as TGTGCCAGCAGCTTTGGCGGCGCTGAAGCTTTCTTT. V and J are TRBV5-8 and TRBJ1-1; D ambiguous. Germline V CDR1 and CDR2: SGHTS, YDEGEE. This CDR3 is 12 amino acids long. The ends were cut back, 2 bases at V and 6 bases at J, with 8 bases in the middle.

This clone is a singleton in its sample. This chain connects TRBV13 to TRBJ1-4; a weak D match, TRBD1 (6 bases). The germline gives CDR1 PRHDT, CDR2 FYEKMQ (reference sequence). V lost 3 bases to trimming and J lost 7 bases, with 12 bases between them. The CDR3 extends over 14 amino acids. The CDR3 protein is CASSFQGQGEKLFF. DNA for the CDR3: TGTGCCAGCAGCTTTCAGGGGCAGGGTGAAAAACTGTTTTTT.

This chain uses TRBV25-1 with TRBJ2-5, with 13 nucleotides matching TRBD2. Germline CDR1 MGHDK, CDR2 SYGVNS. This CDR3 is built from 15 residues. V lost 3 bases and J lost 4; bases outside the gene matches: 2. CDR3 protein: CASSDRLAGGETQYF. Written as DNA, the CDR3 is TGTGCCAGCAGTGACCGACTAGCGGGAGGAGAGACCCAGTACTTC.

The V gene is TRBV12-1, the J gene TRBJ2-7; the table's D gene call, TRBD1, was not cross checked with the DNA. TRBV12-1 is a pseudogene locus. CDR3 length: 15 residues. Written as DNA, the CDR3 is TGTGCCAGCAGCCCGCGGGACAGCCCATCCTACGAGCAGTACTTC. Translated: CASSPRDSPSYEQYF.

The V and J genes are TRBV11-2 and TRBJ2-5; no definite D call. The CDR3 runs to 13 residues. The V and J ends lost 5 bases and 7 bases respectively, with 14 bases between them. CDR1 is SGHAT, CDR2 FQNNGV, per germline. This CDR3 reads CASSALVPLTQYF. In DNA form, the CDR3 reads TGTGCCAGCAGCGCACTGGTACCTTTGACCCAGTACTTC.